The following is a T cell receptor (beta chain) sequence with its context. What it recognizes is unknown. The junction shows a germline mismatch at one end, possibly a read error. The data stem from a study of blood T cells in healthy people across ages. Study results and limitations: Among long-lived donors, naive CD4+ cells were more numerous and diversity higher than in aged donors. Age advanced and TCR beta diversity per million T cells fell, roughly linearly.

The germline V gene has CDR1 DFQATT and CDR2 SNEGSKA (reference sequence). This CDR3 has 11 amino acids. Donation came from healthy Caucasian individuals in Russia who were aged roughly 6 to 95. At least 7 million PBMCs were isolated per sample. Primers used in a second PCR of about 7 to 12 cycles were a sample-barcoded 5' primer and a J-beta primer mix. From the 5' RACE reads, TCRdb called clonotypes with MiXCR, one entry per CDR3 protein. This sample has 500,000 to 600,000 distinct CDR3 sequences; 27% occur once, and the top ten carry less than 20%. The TCR sequence derives from a woman aged 70-85 years in good health. The sequencing input was blood. V is TRBV20-1 and J is TRBJ1-4; 9 bases line up with TRBD1. The CDR3 spells CSARAGTGHLF. The CDR3 DNA is TGCAGTGCTAGAGCCGGGACAGGGCACCTTTTT.